The source of this TCR beta chain is a study of blood T cell repertoires in COVID-19. The V and J ends lost 3 bases and 7 bases, in that order; junction bases with no gene match: 5. CDR1 and CDR2 (germline): SGHRS, YFSETQ. The CDR3 contains 15 residues. Sequencing used immunoSEQ multiplex PCR; TCRdb keeps in-frame clones, though not all of them. The sample carries 250,000 to 350,000 clones, nearly 90% recorded once. This sequence originates from a woman in her 30s who had recovered from COVID-19. What was sequenced was PBMCs or T cells enriched from blood (not recorded which). The V call is TRBV5-1, the J call TRBJ1-6, with 9 bases fitting TRBD1. The CDR3 region is CASSSPGQGNSPLHF. DNA for the CDR3: TGCGCCAGCAGCTCCCCGGGACAGGGAAATTCACCCCTCCACTTT. The full variable domain, with the rest looked up from reference TRBV5-1 and TRBJ1-6, is KAGVTQTPRYLIKTRGQQVTLSCSPISGHRSVSWYQQTPGQGLQFLFEYFSETQRNKGNFPGRFSGRQFSNSRSEMNVSTLELGDSALYLCASSSPGQGNSPLHFGNGTRLTVT.